What follows are 29 T cell receptor beta chains derived from one specimen sequenced in a study of graft-versus-host responses after intestinal transplantation. Data came from immunoSEQ multiplex PCR; TCRdb stores just in-frame clones and leaves some out. The sample has under 100,000 clones; 75% to 95% are singletons. Sequencing used PBMCs, obtained 450 to 480 days after intestinal transplant. The receptor source for this set is a human patient who received an intestinal transplant, so some T cells may come from the graft donor.

The V and J genes are TRBV10-1 and TRBJ2-7, with 8 bases fitting TRBD1. V was clipped by 6 bases and J by 1 base; unmatched bases: 8. Looked up from germline, CDR1 is WNHNN and CDR2 is SYGVQD (reference sequence). The CDR3 consists of 15 residues. In nucleotides, the CDR3 is TGCGCCAGCAGAGCCTGGACAGGGCCTTCCTACGAGCAGTACTTC. This encodes CASRAWTGPSYEQYF.

The chain couples TRBV4-1 to TRBJ2-5, with 10 nucleotides matching TRBD2. After removal of 0 bases from V and 2 bases from J, the junction contained 6 bases not matched to a gene. The CDR3 is 17 residues long. Germline V CDR1 and CDR2: MGHRA, YSYEKL. The CDR3 nucleotides read TGCGCCAGCAGCCAAGACCTTAGCGGGGGGATACAAGAGACCCAGTACTTC. It is translated as CASSQDLSGGIQETQYF.

The chain combines TRBV29-1 with TRBJ1-1; D possibly corresponds to TRBD1 (6 bases). CDR3 size: 13 residues. Germline CDR1 is SQVTM and CDR2 is ANQGSEA. V lost 7 bases, J lost 6 bases, and 18 bases lay in between. CDR3 amino acids: CSARKEGTPEAFF. DNA of the CDR3: TGCAGCGCGCGGAAGGAGGGGACACCTGAAGCTTTCTTT.

The J gene is TRBJ1-2, the V gene TRBV11-2, with D hard to call. The germline gives CDR1 SGHAT, CDR2 FQNNGV. CDR3 length equals 15 residues. V gave up 3 bases and J gave up 2 bases, with 13 bases separating them. The DNA for the CDR3 is TGTGCCAGCAGCTTTCATGCGGACGACAACTATGGCTACACCTTC. This encodes CASSFHADDNYGYTF.

The gene calls are TRBV14 and TRBJ1-1; D is unresolved. The CDR3 spans 12 residues. The germline V gene encodes CDR1 SGHDN and CDR2 FVKESK. Trimming removed 2 bases from V and 5 bases from J, with 6 bases in between. The DNA of the CDR3 is TGTGCCAGCAGCCAAATGAGAACTGAAGCTTTCTTT. Translating gives CASSQMRTEAFF.

This chain joins TRBV15 and TRBJ1-6; 11 nucleotides match TRBD1. V dropped 4 bases and J dropped 7; count of bases not matched to a gene: 9. Germline CDR1 reads LNHNV; CDR2 reads YYDKDF (reference sequence). The CDR3 consists of 17 residues. CDR3 residues: CATSNPWRDRGNSPLHF. The CDR3 coding sequence is TGTGCCACCAGCAATCCCTGGCGGGACAGGGGGAATTCACCCCTCCACTTT. Looking up the rest from reference TRBV15 and TRBJ1-6 gives the full variable domain: DAMVIQNPRYQVTQFGKPVTLSCSQTLNHNVMYWYQQKSSQAPKLLFHYYDKDFNNEADTPDNFQSRRPNTSFCFLDIRSPGLGDTAMYLCATSNPWRDRGNSPLHFGNGTRLTVT.

The V call is TRBV13, the J call TRBJ1-4; D is possibly TRBD1 (5 bases). Germline CDR1 is PRHDT and CDR2 is FYEKMQ (reference sequence). V lost 7 bases and J 8 bases, leaving 11 bases between the germline ends. The CDR3 consists of 12 residues. The CDR3 here is CASKRQGEKLFF. The CDR3 bases are TGTGCCAGCAAGAGGCAGGGCGAAAAACTGTTTTTT.

The V and J genes are TRBV5-1 and TRBJ1-5; D is undetermined. V lost 0 bases and J 6 bases, leaving 10 bases between the germline ends. This CDR3 region has 14 residues. Germline CDR1 SGHRS, CDR2 YFSETQ. CDR3 nucleotide sequence: TGCGCCAGCAGCTTGGAAGAGGGCGGTCAGCCCCAGCATTTT. This encodes CASSLEEGGQPQHF.

This chain connects TRBV10-1 to TRBJ1-5, with D unresolved. The germline gives CDR1 WNHNN, CDR2 SYGVQD (reference sequence). There are 15 residues in the CDR3. V lost 6 bases, J lost 5 bases, and 17 bases lay in between. The CDR3 spells CASRVVPTGDQPQHF. CDR3 DNA sequence: TGCGCCAGCAGGGTGGTGCCGACCGGCGATCAGCCCCAGCATTTT.

The V and J genes are TRBV10-1 and TRBJ2-3; TRBD2 agrees at 9 bases. This CDR3 spans 14 amino acids. CDR1 and CDR2 (germline): WNHNN, SYGVQD (reference sequence). V trimming: 6 bases; J trimming: 4 bases; junction bases outside the gene matches: 5. CDR3 sequence (DNA): TGCGCCAGCAGCCCGACTAGCGGCCCAGATACGCAGTATTTT. Residues: CASSPTSGPDTQYF.

This sequence joins TRBV7-9 and TRBJ2-1; D is ambiguous. Per germline, CDR1 SEHNR and CDR2 FQNEAQ (reference sequence). This CDR3 has 17 residues. Trimming stripped 2 bases from V and 5 bases from J, with 19 bases between. CDR3 sequence (DNA): TGTGCCAGCAGCTTACGGCGCATGGGGAACGGGCACAATGAGCAGTTCTTC. This gives the protein CASSLRRMGNGHNEQFF.

The chain is built from TRBV6-5 and TRBJ1-2, with D possibly TRBD1 on 5 matching bases. Trimming left V 6 bases short and J 0 bases short, with 14 bases between. The germline V gene encodes CDR1 MNHEY and CDR2 SVGAGI. The CDR3 is made up of 15 amino acids. The CDR3 loop reads CASSDSLETNYGYTF. CDR3 sequence (DNA): TGTGCCAGCAGCGACAGTCTCGAGACTAACTATGGCTACACCTTC.

The chain has TRBV19 and TRBJ1-1; no definite D call. V gave up 2 bases and J gave up 1 base, with 11 bases separating them. Germline V gene lookup returns CDR1 LNHDA and CDR2 SQIVND (reference sequence). This CDR3 comprises 15 residues. The CDR3 region is CASSISGLSNTEAFF. CDR3 nucleotide sequence: TGTGCCAGTAGTATATCTGGGCTCTCGAACACTGAAGCTTTCTTT.

As to this clone: The same CDR3 can be traced to other DNA sequences in this sample. This sequence joins TRBV6-4 and TRBJ2-1; 7 nucleotides match TRBD2. CDR1 and CDR2 (germline): MRHNA, SNTAGT. With 0 bases clipped from V and 0 bases from J, the junction kept 2 bases outside the gene matches. The CDR3 covers 16 residues. For the CDR3, the DNA is TGTGCCAGCAGTGACTCGGGGGGGTCCTCCTACAATGAGCAGTTCTTC. Amino acids: CASSDSGGSSYNEQFF.

This clone was counted a single time. The chain combines TRBV27 with TRBJ2-7, with 8 bases aligning to TRBD2. Germline V gives CDR1 MNHEY, CDR2 SMNVEV (reference sequence). This CDR3 is built from 14 residues. V gave up 6 bases and J gave up 0 bases; unmatched junction bases: 4. CDR3 protein: CASSRGGNSYEQYF. In DNA form, the CDR3 reads TGTGCCAGCAGCCGGGGGGGGAACTCCTACGAGCAGTACTTC.

V is TRBV9 and J is TRBJ1-1; 8 bases line up with TRBD1. Trimming cost V 4 bases and J 4 bases; bases outside gene matches: 3. The CDR3 sequence is 13 residues long. Germline V lookup: CDR1 SGDLS, CDR2 YYNGEE. The CDR3 sequence: CASSSDRGTEAFF. The CDR3 DNA reads as TGTGCCAGCAGCTCAGACAGGGGCACTGAAGCTTTCTTT.

This chain uses TRBV6-5 with TRBJ2-1; D is unresolved. The V end was cut by 2 bases, the J end by 2 bases, with 13 bases between. The CDR3 covers 16 residues. Per the germline V gene, CDR1 is MNHEY and CDR2 is SVGAGI. DNA for the CDR3: TGTGCCAGCAGTTACGGTGATCCTGGGGCCTACAATGAGCAGTTCTTC. This encodes CASSYGDPGAYNEQFF.

J is TRBJ2-2 and V is TRBV5-8, with 9 bases fitting TRBD1. The CDR3 is 14 amino acids. Germline loops: CDR1 SGHTS, CDR2 YDEGEE. Germline trimming cut 4 bases from V and 7 bases from J; bases unmatched to any gene: 5. The chain's CDR3 is CASSRTGEVGELFF. The CDR3 DNA reads as TGTGCCAGCAGCCGGACAGGGGAGGTCGGGGAGCTGTTTTTT.

V gene TRBV14 combines with J gene TRBJ1-3, with a tentative D call TRBD1 (5 bases). CDR1 and CDR2 (germline): SGHDN, FVKESK. The CDR3 is 14 residues long. The V end lost 2 bases, the J end lost 3 bases, and 8 bases lay between the germline ends. The CDR3 bases are TGTGCCAGCAGCCAAAGGGGAGGTGGAAACACCATATATTTT. Its protein product is CASSQRGGGNTIYF.

The chain carries TRBV10-2 and TRBJ2-7, with 7 positions matching TRBD1. Germline values: CDR1 WSHSY, CDR2 SAAADI. Trimming took 9 bases from V and 2 from J; bases not matched to a gene: 7. This CDR3 has 13 amino acids. The DNA of the CDR3 is TGCGCCAGTGCCGGGACAGTCACCTACGAGCAGTACTTC. Translated, it gives CASAGTVTYEQYF.

The V and J genes are TRBV19 and TRBJ2-6, with 11 bases identical to TRBD1. The CDR3 length is 16 residues. V lost 6 bases and J lost 4; bases outside the gene matches: 5. Per the germline V gene, CDR1 is LNHDA and CDR2 is SQIVND (reference sequence). The CDR3 coding sequence is TGTGCCAGTAGGAGGGACAGGGGGTTAGGGGCCAACGTCCTGACTTTC. This sequence encodes CASRRDRGLGANVLTF.

The CDR3, as DNA: TGTGCCAGCAGCCCGACCCCGGAAGCCAGGGTAGATACGCAGTATTTT. This codes for CASSPTPEARVDTQYF. The chain is built from TRBV11-3 and TRBJ2-3; maybe TRBD1 (5 bases). Trimming shortened V by 5 bases and J by 5 bases, and 20 bases separated the two germline ends. Germline V gene sequence: CDR1 SGHNT, CDR2 YENEEA. The CDR3 totals 16 residues. Full variable domain (outside the CDR3, taken from reference TRBV11-3 and TRBJ2-3): EAGVVQSPRYKIIEKKQPVAFWCNPISGHNTLYWYLQNLGQGPELLIRYENEEAVDDSQLPKDRFSAERLKGVDSTLKIQPAELGDSAVYLCASSPTPEARVDTQYFGPGTRLTVL.

This rearrangement joins TRBV6-1 to TRBJ1-1; perhaps TRBD1 as D (5 bases). Germline CDR1 and CDR2: MNHNS and SASEGT. The ends were cut back, 5 bases at V and 2 bases at J, with 12 bases in the middle. CDR3 length: 14 amino acids. DNA for the CDR3: TGTGCCAGCAGTTATGACAGCGACAACACTGAAGCTTTCTTT. This sequence encodes CASSYDSDNTEAFF.

V and J are TRBV11-2 and TRBJ2-3, with a tentative D call TRBD1 (5 bases). V lost 1 base to trimming and J lost 4 bases, with 9 bases between them. The CDR3 runs 14 residues. Germline V gives CDR1 SGHAT, CDR2 FQNNGV. CDR3 loop: CASSLVPGPDTQYF. DNA for the CDR3: TGTGCCAGCAGCTTAGTCCCAGGGCCAGATACGCAGTATTTT.

In its sample, this clone was seen once. This chain connects TRBV9 to TRBJ2-2; 9 bases line up with TRBD2. The CDR3 extends over 15 amino acids. CDR1 is SGDLS, CDR2 YYNGEE, per germline. The ends lost 1 base at V and 6 bases at J; junction bases unmatched: 4. This CDR3 reads CASSVSLAGSGELFF. CDR3 DNA: TGTGCCAGCAGCGTAAGTCTAGCGGGGTCCGGGGAGCTGTTTTTT.

The chain has TRBV6-5 and TRBJ2-7; D not certain. Per the germline V gene, CDR1 is MNHEY and CDR2 is SVGAGI. This CDR3 comprises 11 residues. V was cut by 1 base and J by 3 bases, with 1 base left in between. In nucleotides, the CDR3 is TGTGCCAGCAGTTACTTCTACGAGCAGTACTTC. It codes for CASSYFYEQYF.

The chain employs TRBV4-1 and TRBJ1-4, with D possibly TRBD1 on 6 matching bases. The germline CDR1 and CDR2 sequences are MGHRA and YSYEKL. The germline V and J ends were trimmed by 3 bases and 4 bases, with 18 bases remaining between them. CDR3 length: 17 residues. Here the CDR3 reads CASSQGQGRGNNEKLFF. CDR3 DNA sequence: TGCGCCAGCAGCCAGGGGCAGGGGAGGGGAAATAATGAAAAACTGTTTTTT.

The chain has TRBV7-3 and TRBJ2-7; 10 bases match TRBD1. The germline V gene encodes CDR1 SGHTA and CDR2 FQGTGA. Losses at the gene ends were 4 bases for V and 2 bases for J; bases not matched to a gene: 2. The length of the CDR3 is 14 residues. CDR3 sequence: CASSSTGGPYEQYF. The CDR3 DNA reads as TGTGCCAGCAGCTCGACAGGGGGCCCCTACGAGCAGTACTTC. The full variable domain, with the rest looked up from reference TRBV7-3 and TRBJ2-7, is GAGVSQTPSNKVTEKGKYVELRCDPISGHTALYWYRQSLGQGPEFLIYFQGTGAADDSGLPNDRFFAVRPEGSVSTLKIQRTERGDSAVYLCASSSTGGPYEQYFGPGTRLTVT.

The chain combines TRBV15 with TRBJ2-5; 9 nucleotides line up with TRBD2. The CDR3 has 17 residues. CDR1 and CDR2 from the germline V gene are LNHNV and YYDKDF (reference sequence). V shed 1 base, J shed 4 bases, and the junction held 10 bases outside the gene matches. As DNA, the CDR3 is TGTGCCACCAGCAGAGGTACCCAGGCGGGGGGGCGAGAGACCCAGTACTTC. Translation: CATSRGTQAGGRETQYF.